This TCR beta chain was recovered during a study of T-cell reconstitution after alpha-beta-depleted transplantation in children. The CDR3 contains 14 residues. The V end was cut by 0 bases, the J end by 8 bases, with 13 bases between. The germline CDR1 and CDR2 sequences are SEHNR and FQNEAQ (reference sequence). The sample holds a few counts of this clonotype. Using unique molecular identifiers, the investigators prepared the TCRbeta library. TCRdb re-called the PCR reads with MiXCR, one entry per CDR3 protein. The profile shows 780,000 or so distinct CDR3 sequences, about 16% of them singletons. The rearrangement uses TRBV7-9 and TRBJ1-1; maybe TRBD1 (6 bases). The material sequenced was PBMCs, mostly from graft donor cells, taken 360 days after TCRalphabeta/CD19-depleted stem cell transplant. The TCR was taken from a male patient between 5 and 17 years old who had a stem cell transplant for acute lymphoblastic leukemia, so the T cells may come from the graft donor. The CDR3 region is CASSLALIQGEAFF. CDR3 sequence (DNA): TGTGCCAGCAGCTTAGCCCTCATACAGGGAGAAGCTTTCTTT.